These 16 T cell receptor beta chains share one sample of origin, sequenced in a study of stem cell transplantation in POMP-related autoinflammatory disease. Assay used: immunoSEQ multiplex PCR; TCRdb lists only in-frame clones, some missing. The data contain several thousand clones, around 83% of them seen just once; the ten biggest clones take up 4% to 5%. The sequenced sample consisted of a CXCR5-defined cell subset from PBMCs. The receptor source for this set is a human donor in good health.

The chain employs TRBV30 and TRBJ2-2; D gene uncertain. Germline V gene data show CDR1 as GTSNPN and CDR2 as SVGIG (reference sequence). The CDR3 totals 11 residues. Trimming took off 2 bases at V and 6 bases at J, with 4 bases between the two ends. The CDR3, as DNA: TGTGCCTGGAGTACCGCCGGGGAGCTGTTTTTT. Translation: CAWSTAGELFF.

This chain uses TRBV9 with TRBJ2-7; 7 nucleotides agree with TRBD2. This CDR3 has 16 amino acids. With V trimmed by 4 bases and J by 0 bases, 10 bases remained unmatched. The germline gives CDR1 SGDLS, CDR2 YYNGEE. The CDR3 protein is CASSPGLGLSSYEQYF. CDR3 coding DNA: TGTGCCAGCAGCCCCGGACTAGGCCTGAGCTCCTACGAGCAGTACTTC.

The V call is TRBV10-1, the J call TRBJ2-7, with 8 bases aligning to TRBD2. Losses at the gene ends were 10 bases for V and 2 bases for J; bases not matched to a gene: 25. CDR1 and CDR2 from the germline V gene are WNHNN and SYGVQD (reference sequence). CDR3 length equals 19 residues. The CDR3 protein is CATSRSTRLWSGGPYEQYF. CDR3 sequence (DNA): TGCGCCACAAGTCGAAGCACCAGACTCTGGAGCGGGGGTCCCTACGAGCAGTACTTC.

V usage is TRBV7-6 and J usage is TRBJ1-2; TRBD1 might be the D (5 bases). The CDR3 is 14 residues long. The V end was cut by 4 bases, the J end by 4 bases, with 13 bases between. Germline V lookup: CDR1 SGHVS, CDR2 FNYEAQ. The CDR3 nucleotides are TGTGCCAGCAGCTCCACTGACAGCCCCTATGGCTACACCTTC. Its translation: CASSSTDSPYGYTF.

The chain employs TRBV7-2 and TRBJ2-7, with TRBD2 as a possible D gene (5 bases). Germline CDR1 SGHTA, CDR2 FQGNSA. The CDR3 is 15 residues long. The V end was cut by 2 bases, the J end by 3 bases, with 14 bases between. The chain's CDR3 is CASSLRRSMNYEQYF. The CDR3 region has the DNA TGTGCCAGCAGCTTAAGGAGGTCTATGAACTACGAGCAGTACTTC.

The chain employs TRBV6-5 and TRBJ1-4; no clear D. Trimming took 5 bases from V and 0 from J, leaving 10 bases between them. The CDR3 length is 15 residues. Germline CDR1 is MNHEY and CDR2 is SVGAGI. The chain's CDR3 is CASSALFATNEKLFF. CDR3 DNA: TGTGCCAGCAGTGCCCTGTTTGCAACTAATGAAAAACTGTTTTTT.

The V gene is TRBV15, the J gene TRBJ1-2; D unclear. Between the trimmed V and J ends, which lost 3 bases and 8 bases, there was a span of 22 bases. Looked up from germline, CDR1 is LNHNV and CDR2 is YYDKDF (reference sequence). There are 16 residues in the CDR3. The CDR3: CATSRGARLGAEGYTF. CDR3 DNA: TGTGCCACCAGCAGGGGTGCCAGGCTGGGTGCTGAGGGCTACACCTTC.

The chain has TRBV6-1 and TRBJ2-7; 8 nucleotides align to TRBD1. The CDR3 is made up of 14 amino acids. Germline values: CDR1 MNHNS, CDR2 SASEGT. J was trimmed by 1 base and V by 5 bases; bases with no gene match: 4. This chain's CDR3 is CASSRGQESYEQYF. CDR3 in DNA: TGTGCCAGCAGTAGGGGACAGGAGTCCTACGAGCAGTACTTC.

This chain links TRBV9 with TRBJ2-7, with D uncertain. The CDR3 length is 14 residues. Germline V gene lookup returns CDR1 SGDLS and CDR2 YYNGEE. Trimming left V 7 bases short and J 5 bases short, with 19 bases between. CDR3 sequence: CASSRTPQRDEQYF. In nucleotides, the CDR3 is TGTGCCAGCTCAAGAACCCCCCAAAGGGACGAGCAGTACTTC.

The CDR3 DNA follows: TGCGCCAGCAGCTTATCCGGGACAGGGGGAACTTTAGCCAAAAACATTCAGTACTTC. This sequence encodes CASSLSGTGGTLAKNIQYF. The chain carries TRBV5-1 and TRBJ2-4; 11 nucleotides match TRBD1. Germline V gene sequence: CDR1 SGHRS, CDR2 YFSETQ. This CDR3 has 19 amino acids. V lost 2 bases, J lost 0 bases, and 10 bases stayed unmatched.

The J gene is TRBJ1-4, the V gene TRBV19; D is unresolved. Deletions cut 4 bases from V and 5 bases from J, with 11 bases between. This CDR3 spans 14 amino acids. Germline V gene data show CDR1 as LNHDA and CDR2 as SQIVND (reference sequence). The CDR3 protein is CASSRRLQNEKLFF. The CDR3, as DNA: TGTGCCAGTAGTAGGAGACTTCAGAATGAAAAACTGTTTTTT.

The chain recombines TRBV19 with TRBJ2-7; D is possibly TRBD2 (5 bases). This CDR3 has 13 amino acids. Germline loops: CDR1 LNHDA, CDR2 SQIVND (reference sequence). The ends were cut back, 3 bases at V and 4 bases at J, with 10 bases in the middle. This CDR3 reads CASSIGIPYEQYF. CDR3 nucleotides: TGTGCCAGTAGTATCGGGATTCCGTACGAGCAGTACTTC.

The CDR3, as DNA: TGTGCCAGCAGCAAGAGGACGGGAGACTATGGCTACACCTTC. Its protein is CASSKRTGDYGYTF. The V call is TRBV5-6, the J call TRBJ1-2, with no clear D. V was trimmed by 4 bases and J by 3 bases, leaving 13 bases between them. The CDR3 sequence is 14 residues long. Germline V gene sequence: CDR1 SGHDT, CDR2 YYEEEE.

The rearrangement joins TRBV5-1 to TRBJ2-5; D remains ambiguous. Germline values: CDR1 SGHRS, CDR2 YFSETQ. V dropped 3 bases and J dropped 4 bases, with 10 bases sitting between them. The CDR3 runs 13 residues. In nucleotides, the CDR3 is TGCGCCAGCAGCTCACGACCCTTAGAGACCCAGTACTTC. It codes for CASSSRPLETQYF.

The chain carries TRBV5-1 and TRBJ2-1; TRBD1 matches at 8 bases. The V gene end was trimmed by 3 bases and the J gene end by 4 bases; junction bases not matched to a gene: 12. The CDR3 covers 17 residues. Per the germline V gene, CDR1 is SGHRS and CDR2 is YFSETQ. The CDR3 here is CASSSGQGTGWYNEQFF. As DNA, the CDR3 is TGCGCCAGCAGCTCCGGACAGGGCACTGGCTGGTACAATGAGCAGTTCTTC.

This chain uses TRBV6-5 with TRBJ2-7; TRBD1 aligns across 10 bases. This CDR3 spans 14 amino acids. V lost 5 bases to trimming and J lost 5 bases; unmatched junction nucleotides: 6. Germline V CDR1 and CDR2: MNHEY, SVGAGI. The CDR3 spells CASSTGQGLDEQYF. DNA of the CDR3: TGTGCCAGCAGTACGGGACAGGGGTTGGACGAGCAGTACTTC.